The 5 T cell receptor beta chains given below trace back to one sample, sequenced in a study of blood T cell repertoires in COVID-19. The method was immunoSEQ multiplex PCR; TCRdb's version includes in-frame clones alone and lacks a portion of them. The data contain roughly 120,000 clones, about 88% of them seen just once; the ten biggest clones take up roughly 8.9%. Sequenced material: peripheral blood. The source is a woman aged 70 to 79 who had recovered from COVID-19.

V and J are TRBV6-5 and TRBJ2-7; 7 nucleotides match TRBD1. V gave up 0 bases and J gave up 0 bases; unmatched junction bases: 5. CDR3 length: 16 residues. Germline V gene data show CDR1 as MNHEY and CDR2 as SVGAGI. In DNA form, the CDR3 reads TGTGCCAGCAGTTACTCGAGGGGACAGAGCTCCTACGAGCAGTACTTC. This gives the protein CASSYSRGQSSYEQYF.

The rearrangement uses TRBV7-2 and TRBJ2-7, with D uncertain. The germline V and J ends were trimmed by 4 bases and 4 bases, with 11 bases remaining between them. This CDR3 has 13 amino acids. Germline V gives CDR1 SGHTA, CDR2 FQGNSA. The CDR3 region is CASSSLVRYEQYF. Here the CDR3 DNA reads TGTGCCAGCAGCTCCTTAGTCCGGTACGAGCAGTACTTC. The variable domain in full, with the rest retrieved from reference TRBV7-2 and TRBJ2-7, is GAGVSQSPSNKVTEKGKDVELRCDPISGHTALYWYRQSLGQGLEFLIYFQGNSAPDKSGLPSDRFSAERTGGSVSTLTIQRTQQEDSAVYLCASSSLVRYEQYFGPGTRLTVT.

The genes are TRBV30 and TRBJ2-5; no firm D call. Germline loops: CDR1 GTSNPN, CDR2 SVGIG (reference sequence). The CDR3 is 12 amino acids. V was clipped by 4 bases and J by 5 bases, with 11 bases between them. CDR3: CAWTISGETQYF. Here the CDR3 DNA reads TGTGCCTGGACTATATCCGGGGAGACCCAGTACTTC.

This chain uses TRBV29-1 with TRBJ1-2; D is perhaps TRBD1 (6 bases). V was cut by 4 bases and J by 5 bases, with 11 bases left in between. The CDR3 covers 12 residues. CDR1 and CDR2 (germline): SQVTM, ANQGSEA. CDR3 nucleotide sequence: TGCAGCGTTGTTGCGGGGGCGTATGGCTACACCTTC. Its translation is CSVVAGAYGYTF.

The rearrangement uses TRBV18 and TRBJ2-6, with 10 bases lining up with TRBD1. Germline values: CDR1 KGHSH, CDR2 LQKENI. V trimming: 1 base; J trimming: 0 bases; junction bases outside the gene matches: 3. CDR3 length: 18 amino acids. CDR3 nucleotides: TGTGCCAGCTCACCACGGACAGGGGGGCCCTCTGGGGCCAACGTCCTGACTTTC. Protein sequence: CASSPRTGGPSGANVLTF. Supplemented by reference TRBV18 and TRBJ2-6, the full variable domain reads NAGVMQNPRHLVRRRGQEARLRCSPMKGHSHVYWYRQLPEEGLKFMVYLQKENIIDESGMPKERFSAEFPKEGPSILRIQQVVRGDSAAYFCASSPRTGGPSGANVLTFGAGSRLTVL.